Listed below are T cell receptor beta chains from one sample, sequenced in a study of cytomegalovirus exposure and HLA in healthy donors. The data were produced by immunoSEQ multiplex PCR, yet TCRdb's version contains in-frame clones alone and is incomplete. The sample carries under 200,000 clones, about 85% recorded once. Specimen: PBMCs. These receptors came from a male donor in good health and CMV-seropositive. CDR3s include the opening cysteine and the closing phenylalanine or tryptophan. Fields, in order: V gene, clone size, J gene, D gene, CDR3 DNA, CDR3 protein. D genes are given only for firm matches. Rows give clone size only sometimes, using once, few, many, or a class for an expanded clone.

v_call: TRBV11-2
clone_size: -
j_call: TRBJ1-5
d_call: -
cdr3_nt: TGTGCCAGCAGCCCTACGGGGACGCGAGGGGGACAGCCCCAGCATTTT
cdr3_aa: CASSPTGTRGGQPQHF

v_call: TRBV10-3
clone_size: few
j_call: TRBJ1-5
d_call: TRBD1
cdr3_nt: TGTGCCATCAGTCCCGGGACAGGCAATCAGCCCCAGCATTTT
cdr3_aa: CAISPGTGNQPQHF

v_call: TRBV18
clone_size: -
j_call: TRBJ2-3
d_call: TRBD1
cdr3_nt: TGTGCCAGCTCACCTAGGCAGGGGGCGACAGATACGCAGTATTTT
cdr3_aa: CASSPRQGATDTQYF

v_call: TRBV6-6
clone_size: -
j_call: TRBJ1-2
d_call: TRBD1
cdr3_nt: TGTGCCAGCAGTGCCGACAGGGGAAGCTATGGCTACACCTTC
cdr3_aa: CASSADRGSYGYTF

v_call: TRBV7-6
clone_size: -
j_call: TRBJ1-6
d_call: -
cdr3_nt: TGTGCCAGCAGCTTAGAGTCGGAGTCACCCCTCCACTTT
cdr3_aa: CASSLESESPLHF

v_call: TRBV7-2
clone_size: -
j_call: TRBJ1-5
d_call: TRBD1
cdr3_nt: TGTGCCAGCAGCTTAGCTAGGACAGGGAGTTCGGGCCAGCCCCAGCATTTT
cdr3_aa: CASSLARTGSSGQPQHF

v_call: TRBV4-1
clone_size: -
j_call: TRBJ2-7
d_call: -
cdr3_nt: TGCGCCAGCAGCCAAGAAGGAGGGGGCACCTACGAGCAGTACTTC
cdr3_aa: CASSQEGGGTYEQYF

v_call: TRBV9
clone_size: -
j_call: TRBJ2-4
d_call: TRBD2
cdr3_nt: TGTGCCAGCAGCGTAGGACTAGCGGGGTGGGAAAACATTCAGTACTTC
cdr3_aa: CASSVGLAGWENIQYF

v_call: TRBV11-2
clone_size: -
j_call: TRBJ1-2
d_call: -
cdr3_nt: TGTGCCAGCAGCTTAGACACAGACTATGGCTACACCTTC
cdr3_aa: CASSLDTDYGYTF

v_call: TRBV9
clone_size: -
j_call: TRBJ1-2
d_call: -
cdr3_nt: TGTGCCAGCAGCGTAGATGGCAATAACTATGGCTACACCTTC
cdr3_aa: CASSVDGNNYGYTF

v_call: TRBV6-5
clone_size: -
j_call: TRBJ2-7
d_call: TRBD2
cdr3_nt: TGTGCCAGCAGTTACTCGGGACTAGCAGCTTACGAGCAGTACTTC
cdr3_aa: CASSYSGLAAYEQYF

v_call: TRBV6-1
clone_size: -
j_call: TRBJ2-1
d_call: -
cdr3_nt: TGTGCCAGCACCGAGGCCCTTAGCTCCTACAATGAGCAGTTCTTC
cdr3_aa: CASTEALSSYNEQFF

v_call: TRBV5-6
clone_size: -
j_call: TRBJ1-2
d_call: -
cdr3_nt: TGTGCCAGCAGCGCGGGGACTGTTCTTTATGGCTACACCTTC
cdr3_aa: CASSAGTVLYGYTF

v_call: TRBV5-4
clone_size: -
j_call: TRBJ1-4
d_call: -
cdr3_nt: TGTGCCAGCAGCTTACGACAGGACTGGAATGAAAAACTGTTTTTT
cdr3_aa: CASSLRQDWNEKLFF

v_call: TRBV5-1
clone_size: -
j_call: TRBJ2-1
d_call: -
cdr3_nt: TGCGCCAGCAGCTTAGACTATCATGAGCAGTTCTTC
cdr3_aa: CASSLDYHEQFF

v_call: TRBV5-4
clone_size: -
j_call: TRBJ2-5
d_call: TRBD2
cdr3_nt: TGTGCCAGCAGCTTGGCCTTAACTAGCGGGGGGGCAGAGACCCAGTACTTC
cdr3_aa: CASSLALTSGGAETQYF

v_call: TRBV27
clone_size: -
j_call: TRBJ1-4
d_call: -
cdr3_nt: TGTGCCAGCAGTTTCTACACAGGGAATAATGAAAAACTGTTTTTT
cdr3_aa: CASSFYTGNNEKLFF

v_call: TRBV4-2
clone_size: -
j_call: TRBJ2-7
d_call: -
cdr3_nt: TGTGCCAGCAGCCAGCAGGTCCAAGTCGAGCAGTACTTC
cdr3_aa: CASSQQVQVEQYF

v_call: TRBV7-2
clone_size: -
j_call: TRBJ2-7
d_call: TRBD1
cdr3_nt: TGTGCCAGCAGCTCCCAGGGGGCATACGAGCAGTACTTC
cdr3_aa: CASSSQGAYEQYF